A selection of T cell receptor beta chains follows, all from one sample in a study of blood T cell repertoires in COVID-19. TCRdb's copy holds only in-frame clones and misses some; the assay was immunoSEQ multiplex PCR. The data show over 150,000 clones, approximately 90% seen once. The sequenced sample was peripheral blood. All receptors derive from a woman between 18 and 29 years old who had recovered from COVID-19. CDR3s include the opening cysteine and the closing phenylalanine or tryptophan. A D gene is named only where the DNA matches it firmly. Where a row states a size, it is once, few, many or the class of an expanded clone; other rows omit it.

j_call clone_size d_call v_call cdr3_aa cdr3_nt
TRBJ1-2 . TRBD1 TRBV6-5 CARDRGSESSGYTF TGTGCCCGCGACAGGGGGAGCGAATCTAGTGGCTACACCTTC
TRBJ1-2 . . TRBV5-1 CASSLTQGRGGYTF TGCGCCAGCAGCTTGACCCAGGGGCGCGGTGGCTACACCTTC
TRBJ2-1 . . TRBV4-3 CASSQGEGNEQFF TGCGCCAGCAGCCAGGGAGAGGGCAATGAGCAGTTCTTC
TRBJ2-1 . . TRBV9 CASSRSGYSYNEQFF TGTGCCAGCAGCCGAAGCGGGTACTCCTACAATGAGCAGTTCTTC
TRBJ2-1 . TRBD2 TRBV3-1/TRBV3-2 CASSLQRGGQEQFF TGTGCCAGCAGCCTTCAGCGGGGGGGCCAGGAGCAGTTCTTC
TRBJ1-1 . . TRBV6-5 CASSYKTTGNTEAFF TGTGCCAGCAGTTACAAAACGACAGGGAACACTGAAGCTTTCTTT
TRBJ1-4 once . TRBV21-1 CASSKGGGPNEKLFF TGTGCCAGCAGCAAAGGCGGGGGGCCTAATGAAAAACTGTTTTTT
TRBJ1-6 few TRBD1 TRBV5-1 CASSPTPGQANSPLHF TGCGCCAGCAGCCCAACGCCGGGACAGGCTAATTCACCCCTCCACTTT
TRBJ1-2 . TRBD1 TRBV19 CASSIYRGKQNYGYTF TGTGCCAGTAGTATTTACAGGGGGAAACAGAACTATGGCTACACCTTC
TRBJ1-4 . TRBD1 TRBV4-1 CASSPQGQDEKLFF TGCGCCAGCAGCCCTCAGGGACAGGATGAAAAACTGTTTTTT